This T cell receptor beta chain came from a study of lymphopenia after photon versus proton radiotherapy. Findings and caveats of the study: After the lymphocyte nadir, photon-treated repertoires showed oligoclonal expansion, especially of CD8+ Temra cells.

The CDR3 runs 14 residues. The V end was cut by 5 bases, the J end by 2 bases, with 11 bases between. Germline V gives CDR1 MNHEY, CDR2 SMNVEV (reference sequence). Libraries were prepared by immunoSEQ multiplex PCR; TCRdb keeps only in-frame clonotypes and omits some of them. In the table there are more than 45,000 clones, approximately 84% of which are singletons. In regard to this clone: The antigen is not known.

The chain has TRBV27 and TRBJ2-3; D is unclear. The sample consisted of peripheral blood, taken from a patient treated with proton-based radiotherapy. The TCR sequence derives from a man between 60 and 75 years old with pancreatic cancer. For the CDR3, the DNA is TGTGCCAGCAGTCTTGGGCCGCCCACAGATACGCAGTATTTT. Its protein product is CASSLGPPTDTQYF.